Each of the 14 T cell receptor beta chains below was sequenced from the same sample in a study of CD8+ T cells in alopecia areata. Treatment: oral pan-JAK inhibitor, 5-10 mg twice daily. Extraction and reverse transcription of RNA yielded cDNA as the sequencing template. The assay was immunoSEQ multiplex PCR, and TCRdb's table has in-frame clones only and misses some. The sample shows about 180,000 clones, less than 70% of them seen only once. Sequencing was performed on CD8+ T cells sorted from blood, taken at week 24, from a patient treated with tofacitinib. Receptors originate from a human donor with alopecia areata.

The chain carries TRBV30 and TRBJ2-5, with D hard to call. There are 13 residues in the CDR3. Per germline, CDR1 GTSNPN and CDR2 SVGIG (reference sequence). V lost 2 bases, J lost 4 bases, and 11 bases lay in between. The CDR3 DNA sequence: TGTGCCTGGAGTTCTGGTCACCGAGAGACCCAGTACTTC. Protein sequence: CAWSSGHRETQYF.

This clone was detected only a few times. The chain employs TRBV4-2 and TRBJ2-7, with D possibly matching TRBD1 (6 bases). This CDR3 region has 16 residues. The V end was cut by 0 bases, the J end by 2 bases, with 14 bases between. Germline values: CDR1 LGHNA, CDR2 YNFKEQ. Here the CDR3 DNA reads TGTGCCAGCAGCCAAGAATTCCCAGGGGCAACCTACGAGCAGTACTTC. This gives the protein CASSQEFPGATYEQYF.

J is TRBJ2-3 and V is TRBV5-6, with 8 bases that match TRBD1. This CDR3 is 15 amino acids long. The J segment lost 3 bases and the V segment lost 1 base, leaving 4 bases of the junction unmatched. Looked up from germline, CDR1 is SGHDT and CDR2 is YYEEEE. CDR3 sequence: CASSLSHRGTDTQYF. The CDR3 bases are TGTGCCAGCAGCTTGTCGCACAGGGGGACAGATACGCAGTATTTT.

In its sample, this clone was seen a few times. This sequence joins TRBV7-9 and TRBJ2-1; 7 nucleotides line up with TRBD2. The germline gives CDR1 SEHNR, CDR2 FQNEAQ (reference sequence). Germline trimming cut 4 bases from V and 8 bases from J; bases unmatched to any gene: 14. CDR3 length: 16 amino acids. The CDR3 DNA reads TGTGCCAGCAGCTCAGGACTAGTGGGACCCCTAGATGAGCAGTTCTTC. Translation: CASSSGLVGPLDEQFF.

This clone appeared a few times. The chain carries TRBV29-1 and TRBJ1-1; D unresolved. Per germline, CDR1 SQVTM and CDR2 ANQGSEA. The CDR3 is made up of 11 amino acids. V dropped 6 bases and J dropped 4 bases, with 9 bases sitting between them. CDR3: CSVRVGTEAFF. The CDR3 region has the DNA TGCAGCGTACGTGTGGGCACTGAAGCTTTCTTT.

The CDR3 loop is CATSSDSSNQPQHF. DNA for the CDR3: TGTGCCACCAGCAGTGACAGCAGCAATCAGCCCCAGCATTTT. The rearrangement joins TRBV15 to TRBJ1-5; possible D gene TRBD1, 5 bases. Trimming left V 3 bases short and J 1 base short, with 7 bases between. CDR1 and CDR2 from the germline V gene are LNHNV and YYDKDF (reference sequence). This CDR3 contains 14 residues.

The chain uses TRBV6-6 and TRBJ2-7; 8 bases match TRBD2. The V gene end was trimmed by 3 bases and the J gene end by 2 bases; junction bases not matched to a gene: 0. The CDR3 contains 13 residues. Germline CDR1 is MNHNY and CDR2 is SVGAGI (reference sequence). The CDR3, as DNA: TGTGCCAGCAGTTATAGCGGGGCCTACGAGCAGTACTTC. Protein sequence: CASSYSGAYEQYF.

The rearrangement uses TRBV2 and TRBJ1-2; D possibly corresponds to TRBD1 (6 bases). Germline CDR1 and CDR2: SNHLY and FYNNEI. The CDR3 has 16 residues. V was shortened by 7 bases and J by 0 bases, with 18 bases between the two germline ends. CDR3 bases: TGTGCCAGCACCCCCGGTTTTGGGGGCCCTAACTATGGCTACACCTTC. It is translated as CASTPGFGGPNYGYTF.

This clone was detected a few times. V is TRBV4-3 and J is TRBJ2-2; TRBD1 matches 12 bases. V lost 0 bases to trimming and J lost 6 bases; unmatched junction nucleotides: 2. Per the germline V gene, CDR1 is LGHNA and CDR2 is YSLEER. The CDR3 covers 16 residues. CDR3 DNA: TGCGCCAGCAGCCAAGATCGGGACAGGGGGCCCGGGGAGCTGTTTTTT. Translation gives CASSQDRDRGPGELFF.

The chain recombines TRBV12-5 with TRBJ2-2; D not resolved. This CDR3 has 16 residues. Trimming removed 0 bases at V and 4 bases at J, with 12 bases between. CDR1 LGHNT and CDR2 FRNRAP come from the germline V gene. CDR3 coding DNA: TGTGCTAGTGGTTTGGTGGGCTCCTTCTTCACCGGGGAGCTGTTTTTT. Encoded protein: CASGLVGSFFTGELFF.

The chain has TRBV19 and TRBJ2-1, with 9 positions matching TRBD1. This CDR3 spans 15 amino acids. The V and J ends lost 5 bases and 3 bases, in that order; junction bases with no gene match: 5. Germline assignment: CDR1 LNHDA and CDR2 SQIVND (reference sequence). The CDR3 reads CASSLGQGLYNEQFF. CDR3 bases: TGTGCCAGTAGTCTCGGACAGGGGCTCTACAATGAGCAGTTCTTC.

This clone appeared a few times. Different DNA sequences within this sample yield the same CDR3. The V and J genes are TRBV27 and TRBJ2-7, with D perhaps matching TRBD1 or TRBD2 (5 bases each). The CDR3 is 12 amino acids. Germline loops: CDR1 MNHEY, CDR2 SMNVEV (reference sequence). V lost 6 bases to trimming and J lost 3 bases, with 9 bases between them. The CDR3 DNA is TGTGCCAGCAGCGGGGACGGCTACGAGCAGTACTTC. Amino acid sequence: CASSGDGYEQYF.

V usage is TRBV5-1 and J usage is TRBJ2-1; TRBD1 matches 7 bases. With V trimmed by 2 bases and J by 8 bases, 1 base remained unmatched. The germline CDR1 and CDR2 sequences are SGHRS and YFSETQ. The CDR3 has 12 amino acids. Here the CDR3 DNA reads TGCGCCAGCAGCTTAACAGGGGATGAGCAGTTCTTC. This sequence encodes CASSLTGDEQFF.

This clone was seen only a few times. The chain carries TRBV5-6 and TRBJ1-1, with a weak D call TRBD1 (5 bases). This CDR3 contains 12 residues. Germline V gives CDR1 SGHDT, CDR2 YYEEEE. Trimming removed 4 bases at V and 5 bases at J, with 9 bases between. In DNA, the CDR3 is TGTGCCAGCAGCATGGGGGGGACTGAAGCTTTCTTT. Its translation: CASSMGGTEAFF.